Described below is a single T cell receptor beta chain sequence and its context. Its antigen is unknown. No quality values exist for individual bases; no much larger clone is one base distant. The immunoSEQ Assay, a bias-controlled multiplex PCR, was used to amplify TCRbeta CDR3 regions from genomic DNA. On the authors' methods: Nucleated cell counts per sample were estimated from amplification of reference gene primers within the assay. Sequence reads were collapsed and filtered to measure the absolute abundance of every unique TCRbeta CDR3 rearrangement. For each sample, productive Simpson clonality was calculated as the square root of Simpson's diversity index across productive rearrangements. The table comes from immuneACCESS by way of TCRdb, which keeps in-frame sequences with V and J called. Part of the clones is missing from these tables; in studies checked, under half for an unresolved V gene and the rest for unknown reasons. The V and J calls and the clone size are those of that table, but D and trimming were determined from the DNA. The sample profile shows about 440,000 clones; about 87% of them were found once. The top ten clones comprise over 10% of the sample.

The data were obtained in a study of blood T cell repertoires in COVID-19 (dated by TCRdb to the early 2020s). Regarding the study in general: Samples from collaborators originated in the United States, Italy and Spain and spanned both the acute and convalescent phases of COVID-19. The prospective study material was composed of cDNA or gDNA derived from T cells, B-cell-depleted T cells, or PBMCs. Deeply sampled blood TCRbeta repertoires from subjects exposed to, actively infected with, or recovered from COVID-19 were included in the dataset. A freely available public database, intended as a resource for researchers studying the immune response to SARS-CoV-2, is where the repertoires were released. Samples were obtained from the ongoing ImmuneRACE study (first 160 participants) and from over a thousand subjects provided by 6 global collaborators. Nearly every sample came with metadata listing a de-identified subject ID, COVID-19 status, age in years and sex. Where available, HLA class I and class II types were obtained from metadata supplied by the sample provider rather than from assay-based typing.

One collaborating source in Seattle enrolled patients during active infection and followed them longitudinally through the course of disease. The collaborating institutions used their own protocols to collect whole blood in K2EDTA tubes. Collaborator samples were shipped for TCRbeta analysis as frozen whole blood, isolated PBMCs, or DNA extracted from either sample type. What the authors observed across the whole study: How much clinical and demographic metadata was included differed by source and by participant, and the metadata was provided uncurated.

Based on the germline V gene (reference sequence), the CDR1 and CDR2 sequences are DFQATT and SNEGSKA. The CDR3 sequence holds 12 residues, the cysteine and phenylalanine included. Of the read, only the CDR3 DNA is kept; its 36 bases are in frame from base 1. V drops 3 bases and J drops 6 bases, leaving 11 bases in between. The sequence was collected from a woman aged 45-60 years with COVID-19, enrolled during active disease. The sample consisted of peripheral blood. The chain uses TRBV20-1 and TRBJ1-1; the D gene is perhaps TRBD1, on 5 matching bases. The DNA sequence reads TGCAGTGCTAGTGGACACCAGGCTGAAGCTTTCTTT. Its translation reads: CSASGHQAEAFF.